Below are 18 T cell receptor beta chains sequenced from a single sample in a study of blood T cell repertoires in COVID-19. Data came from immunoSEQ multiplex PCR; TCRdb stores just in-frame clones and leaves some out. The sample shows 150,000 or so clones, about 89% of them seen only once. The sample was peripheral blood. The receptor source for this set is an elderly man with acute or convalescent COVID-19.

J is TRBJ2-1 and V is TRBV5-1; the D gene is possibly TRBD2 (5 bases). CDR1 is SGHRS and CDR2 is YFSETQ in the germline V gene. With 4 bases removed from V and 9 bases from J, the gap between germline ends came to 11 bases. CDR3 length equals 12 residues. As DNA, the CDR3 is TGCGCCAGCAGCACTACTAGTACTGAGCAGTTCTTC. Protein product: CASSTTSTEQFF.

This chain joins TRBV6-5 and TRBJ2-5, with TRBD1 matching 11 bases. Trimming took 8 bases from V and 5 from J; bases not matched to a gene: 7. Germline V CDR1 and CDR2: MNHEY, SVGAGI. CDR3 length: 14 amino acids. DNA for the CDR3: TGTGCCAGCTCGGACAGGGGGCTTAGGGAGACCCAGTACTTC. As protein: CASSDRGLRETQYF.

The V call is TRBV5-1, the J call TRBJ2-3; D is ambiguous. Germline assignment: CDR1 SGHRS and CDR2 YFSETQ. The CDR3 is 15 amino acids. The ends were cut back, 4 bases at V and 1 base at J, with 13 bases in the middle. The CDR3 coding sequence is TGCGCCAGCAGCCCCATAGATAGCCGCACAGATACGCAGTATTTT. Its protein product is CASSPIDSRTDTQYF.

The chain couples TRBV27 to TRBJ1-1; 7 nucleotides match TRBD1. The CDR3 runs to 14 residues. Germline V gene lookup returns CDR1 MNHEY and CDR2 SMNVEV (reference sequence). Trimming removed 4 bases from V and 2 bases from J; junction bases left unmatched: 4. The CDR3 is CASSSRDRNTEAFF. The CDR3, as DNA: TGTGCCAGCAGTTCCCGGGACAGAAACACTGAAGCTTTCTTT.

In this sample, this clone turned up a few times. CDR3 sequence reads: CASSSLQGFGSETQYF. DNA for the CDR3: TGTGCCAGCAGCTCCCTACAGGGATTCGGGTCGGAGACCCAGTACTTC. The chain has TRBV7-9 and TRBJ2-5; a weak D match, TRBD1 (6 bases). CDR3 length: 16 residues. From germline, CDR1 is SEHNR and CDR2 FQNEAQ (reference sequence). V was pared by 4 bases and J by 5 bases, with 20 bases between.

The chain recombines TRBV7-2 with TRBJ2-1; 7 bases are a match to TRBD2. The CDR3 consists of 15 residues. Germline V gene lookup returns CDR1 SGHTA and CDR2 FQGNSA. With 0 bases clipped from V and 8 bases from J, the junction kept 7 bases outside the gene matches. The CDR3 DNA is TGTGCCAGCAGCTTAGCACAGCGGGATGGGGATGAGCAGTTCTTC. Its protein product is CASSLAQRDGDEQFF.

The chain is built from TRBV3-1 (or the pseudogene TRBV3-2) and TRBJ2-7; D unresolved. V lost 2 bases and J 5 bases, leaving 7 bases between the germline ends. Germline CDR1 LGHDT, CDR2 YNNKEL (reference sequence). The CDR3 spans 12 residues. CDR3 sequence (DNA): TGTGCCAGCAGCCAATCCGCGAACGAGCAGTACTTC. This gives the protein CASSQSANEQYF.

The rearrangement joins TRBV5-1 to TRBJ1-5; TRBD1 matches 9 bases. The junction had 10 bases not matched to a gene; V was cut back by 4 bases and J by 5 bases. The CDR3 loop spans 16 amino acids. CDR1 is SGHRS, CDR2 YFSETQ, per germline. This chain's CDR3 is CASSPRAGQGYQPQHF. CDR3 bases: TGCGCCAGCAGCCCCCGGGCGGGACAGGGTTATCAGCCCCAGCATTTT.

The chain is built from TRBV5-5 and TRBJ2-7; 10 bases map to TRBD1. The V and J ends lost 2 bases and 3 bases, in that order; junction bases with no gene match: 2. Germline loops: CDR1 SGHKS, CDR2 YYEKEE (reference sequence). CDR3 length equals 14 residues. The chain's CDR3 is CASSLRTGGYEQYF. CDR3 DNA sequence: TGTGCCAGCAGCTTAAGGACAGGGGGCTACGAGCAGTACTTC.

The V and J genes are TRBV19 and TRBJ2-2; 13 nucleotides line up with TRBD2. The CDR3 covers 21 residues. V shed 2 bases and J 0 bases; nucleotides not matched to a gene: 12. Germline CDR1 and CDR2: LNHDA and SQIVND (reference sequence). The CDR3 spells CASSITPPGLAGTPNTGELFF. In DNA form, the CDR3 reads TGTGCCAGTAGTATAACCCCCCCGGGACTAGCGGGGACTCCGAACACCGGGGAGCTGTTTTTT.

CDR3 region: CASSQTGQGYEQYF. CDR3 coding DNA: TGTGCCAGCAGCCAGACTGGACAGGGCTACGAGCAGTACTTC. The chain couples TRBV14 to TRBJ2-7; 8 positions match TRBD1. J lost 3 bases, V lost 3 bases, and 4 bases had no gene match. The CDR3 has 14 residues. The germline gives CDR1 SGHDN, CDR2 FVKESK.

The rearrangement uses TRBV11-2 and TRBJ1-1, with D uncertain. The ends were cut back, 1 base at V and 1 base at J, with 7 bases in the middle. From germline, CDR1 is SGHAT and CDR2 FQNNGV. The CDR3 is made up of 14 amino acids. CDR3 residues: CASSLGGWNTEAFF. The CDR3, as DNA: TGTGCCAGCAGCTTAGGCGGGTGGAACACTGAAGCTTTCTTT.

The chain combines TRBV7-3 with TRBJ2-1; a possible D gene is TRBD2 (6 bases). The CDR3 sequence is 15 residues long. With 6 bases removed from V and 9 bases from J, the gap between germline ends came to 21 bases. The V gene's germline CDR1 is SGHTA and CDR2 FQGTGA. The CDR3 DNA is TGTGCCAGCAGACTTTGGGCGGGGTCGGAAGGTGAGCAGTTCTTC. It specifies CASRLWAGSEGEQFF.

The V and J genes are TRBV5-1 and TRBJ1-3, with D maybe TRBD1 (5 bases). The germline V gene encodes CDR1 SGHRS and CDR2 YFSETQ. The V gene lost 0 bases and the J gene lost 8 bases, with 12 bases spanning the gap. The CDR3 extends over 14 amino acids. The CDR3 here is CASSLEQGSDTIYF. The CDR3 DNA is TGCGCCAGCAGCTTGGAGCAGGGCAGTGACACCATATATTTT.

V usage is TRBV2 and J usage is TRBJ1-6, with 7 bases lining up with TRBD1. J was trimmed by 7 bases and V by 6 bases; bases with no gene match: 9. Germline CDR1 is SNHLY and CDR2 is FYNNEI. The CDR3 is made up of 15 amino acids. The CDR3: CASRPGGGENSPLHF. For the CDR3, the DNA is TGTGCCAGCAGACCAGGGGGTGGGGAAAATTCACCCCTCCACTTT.

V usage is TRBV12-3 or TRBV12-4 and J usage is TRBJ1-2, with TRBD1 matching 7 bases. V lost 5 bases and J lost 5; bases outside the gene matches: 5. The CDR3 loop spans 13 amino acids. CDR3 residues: CASSLGQTYGYTF. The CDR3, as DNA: TGTGCCAGCAGTCTGGGACAGACTTATGGCTACACCTTC.

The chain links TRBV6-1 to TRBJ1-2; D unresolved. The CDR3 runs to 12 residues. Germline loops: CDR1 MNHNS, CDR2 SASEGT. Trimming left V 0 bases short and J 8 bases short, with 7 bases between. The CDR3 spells CASSEAPGGYTF. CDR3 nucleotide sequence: TGTGCCAGCAGTGAAGCCCCCGGGGGCTACACCTTC.

CDR3 loop: CASSLGSAGDNEQFF. The CDR3 DNA sequence: TGTGCCAGCAGCTTAGGTTCGGCTGGAGACAATGAGCAGTTCTTC. The chain has TRBV7-8 and TRBJ2-1; D unresolved. V was clipped by 1 base and J by 5 bases, with 12 bases between them. This CDR3 has 15 residues. Germline CDR1 and CDR2: SGHVS and FQNEAQ.